This is a list of T cell receptor beta chains from one sample in a study of blood T cell repertoires in COVID-19. The data were produced by immunoSEQ multiplex PCR, yet TCRdb's version contains in-frame clones alone and is incomplete. This table holds more than 100,000 clones, about 87% found once. The material sequenced was peripheral blood. These receptor sequences come from a man aged 50 to 60 with active COVID-19. Each CDR3 is given with its conserved first and last residue. A D gene is named only where the DNA matches it firmly. Rows give clone size only sometimes, using once, few, many, or a class for an expanded clone.

NA,TRBD2,TRBJ2-1,TRBV5-4,TGTGCCAGCAGCTCGCTAGCGGGGGGTTACAATGAGCAGTTCTTC,CASSSLAGGYNEQFF
NA,TRBD1,TRBJ1-1,TRBV6-5,TGTGCCAGCCGGGGACAGTCAGGACTCAACACTGAAGCTTTCTTT,CASRGQSGLNTEAFF
once,TRBD1,TRBJ1-4,TRBV5-8,TGTGCCAGCAGCCCTGGGGGACAGGGTTTTCTTAATGAAAAACTGTTTTTT,CASSPGGQGFLNEKLFF
NA,TRBD1,TRBJ2-1,TRBV2,TGTGCCAGCAGTCGGGACAGGGGGAGTTGGGAGCAGTTCTTC,CASSRDRGSWEQFF
NA,NA,TRBJ2-3,TRBV4-1,TGCGCCAGCAGCCAAGACCGACAGGTCACAGATACGCAGTATTTT,CASSQDRQVTDTQYF
NA,TRBD1,TRBJ2-2,TRBV18,TGTGCCAGCTCACCTGGACAGGGGGTTGGCGGGGAGCTGTTTTTT,CASSPGQGVGGELFF
NA,NA,TRBJ2-1,TRBV6-5,TGTGCCAGCAGTTACTCGGGCTCTGTGAATGAGCAGTTCTTC,CASSYSGSVNEQFF
NA,TRBD1,TRBJ1-4,TRBV4-2,TGTGCCAGCAGCCAGTGGACAGGGGCTAATGAAAAACTGTTTTTT,CASSQWTGANEKLFF
NA,TRBD1,TRBJ1-2,TRBV10-1,TGCGCCAGCCGCAGAGGGCAGGGGGGATTGGACTATGGCTACACCTTC,CASRRGQGGLDYGYTF
few,TRBD2,TRBJ2-3,TRBV6-2/TRBV6-3,TGTGCCAGCAGTTATCGTAAGCGGGGGGCCTCCGTCACAGATACGCAGTATTTT,CASSYRKRGASVTDTQYF
NA,TRBD1,TRBJ1-1,TRBV20-1,TGCAGAGCAGGGGGGAACACTGAAGCTTTCTTT,CRAGGNTEAFF
few,TRBD1,TRBJ1-5,TRBV6-5,TGTGCCAGCAGTCAGGGACAGAACTACAATCAGCCCCAGCATTTT,CASSQGQNYNQPQHF
NA,TRBD2,TRBJ2-3,TRBV2,TGTGCCAGCAGTGCAAACCTGCCAGGACTAGCGGGGGTGTCTAGCACAGATACGCAGTATTTT,CASSANLPGLAGVSSTDTQYF
NA,TRBD1,TRBJ2-3,TRBV12-3/TRBV12-4,TGTGCCACCGACAGGGGGTTAGATACGCAGTATTTT,CATDRGLDTQYF
NA,NA,TRBJ1-2,TRBV18,TGTGCCAGCTCACCAGCTCAAGGGGCAGGAATCTATGGCTACACCTTC,CASSPAQGAGIYGYTF
NA,NA,TRBJ2-1,TRBV6-5,TGTGCCAGCAGTTACATGACAGAGCAGTTCTTC,CASSYMTEQFF
NA,TRBD2,TRBJ2-2,TRBV19,TGTGCCAGTAGTATAGAGCCAGCGGGGGAACTCTACACCGGGGAGCTGTTTTTT,CASSIEPAGELYTGELFF
NA,TRBD2,TRBJ2-5,TRBV12-3/TRBV12-4,TGTGCCAGCTCCCCGGCGGGGGAAGAGACCCAGTACTTC,CASSPAGEETQYF
NA,TRBD1,TRBJ2-2,TRBV11-2,TGTGCCAGCAGCGGGACAGGGGGAACCGGGGAGCTGTTTTTT,CASSGTGGTGELFF
NA,NA,TRBJ1-2,TRBV5-1,TGCGCCAGCAGCGCCCAGGGAAGCACCATCGATAGCTACACCTTC,CASSAQGSTIDSYTF
NA,NA,TRBJ2-4,TRBV6-5,TGTGCCAGCAGTCGTTCAGGGGATCAGGGGAACATTCAGTACTTC,CASSRSGDQGNIQYF
once,NA,TRBJ2-2,TRBV29-1,TGCAGCGTTGTTTCAGGGATTCTCGGGGAGCTGTTTTTT,CSVVSGILGELFF
NA,TRBD1,TRBJ1-1,TRBV6-5,TGTGCCAGCAGCCCCCTTGAACAGGGGATCACTGAAGCTTTCTTT,CASSPLEQGITEAFF
NA,TRBD1,TRBJ1-4,TRBV7-2,TGTGCCAGCACTGTCAGGGGGAATGAAAAACTGTTTTTT,CASTVRGNEKLFF
once,NA,TRBJ2-5,TRBV15,TGTGCCACCAGCAGAGATTCGGGGTCGACCCAGTACTTC,CATSRDSGSTQYF
NA,TRBD1,TRBJ1-2,TRBV2,TGTGCCAGCCTGTCCTTGAGGACAGGGGGTATATCCTATGGCTACACCTTC,CASLSLRTGGISYGYTF
NA,TRBD1,TRBJ2-1,TRBV6-6,TGTGCCAGCAGCCCCGACAGGGCCTTCGAGCAGTTCTTC,CASSPDRAFEQFF